Below are 5 T cell receptor beta chains sequenced from a single sample in a study of T cells after yellow fever vaccination. A single record per CDR3 protein comes from TCRdb applying MiXCR to the 5' RACE reads. The sample consists of hundreds of thousands of distinct CDR3 sequences, roughly 14% of them appearing once. The source material was PBMCs, sampled on the day of the yellow fever booster vaccination. All receptors come from a man aged 25-45 years who received the YFV17D yellow fever vaccine.

This clonotype was seen more than once but under ten times. The chain has TRBV6-1 and TRBJ2-5; D gene unclear. This CDR3 has 15 residues. The V end was cut by 1 base, the J end by 5 bases, with 14 bases between. Germline V gene lookup returns CDR1 MNHNS and CDR2 SASEGT. The CDR3 sequence: CASSEGRLDTETQYF. CDR3 DNA: TGTGCCAGCAGTGAAGGGCGCTTGGATACGGAGACCCAGTACTTC.

This clonotype was observed a few times. The rearrangement joins TRBV10-3 to TRBJ2-2; tentative D call: TRBD2 (5 bases). The CDR3 is made up of 14 amino acids. The ends were cut back, 4 bases at V and 5 bases at J, with 11 bases in the middle. Germline V CDR1 and CDR2: ENHRY, SYGVKD. CDR3 amino acids: CAISGLARTGELFF. The CDR3 DNA reads TGTGCCATCAGTGGGCTAGCAAGGACCGGGGAGCTGTTTTTT.

There are many counts of this clonotype. The chain recombines TRBV9 with TRBJ2-7; D may be TRBD2 (5 bases). The germline V gene has CDR1 SGDLS and CDR2 YYNGEE. Trimming pared 0 bases from V and 1 base from J, leaving 5 bases between. This CDR3 is 13 amino acids long. CDR3 protein: CASSVGLSYEQYF. The CDR3 DNA reads TGTGCCAGCAGCGTAGGACTATCCTACGAGCAGTACTTC.

This clonotype was seen more than once but under ten times. The V gene is TRBV5-6, the J gene TRBJ2-1, with unresolved D. Germline values: CDR1 SGHDT, CDR2 YYEEEE. The V and J ends lost 4 bases and 12 bases respectively, with 14 bases between them. This CDR3 comprises 12 residues. Written as DNA, the CDR3 is TGTGCCAGCAGCCGGCCGGGCTCGGGGCAGTTCTTC. Translated: CASSRPGSGQFF.

This clonotype was detected once. The chain couples TRBV3-1 to TRBJ2-3; tentatively, D is TRBD2 (5 bases). Germline CDR1 reads LGHDT; CDR2 reads YNNKEL (reference sequence). The ends were cut back, 11 bases at V and 5 bases at J, with 23 bases in the middle. The CDR3 is 15 amino acids. This CDR3 reads CACSQMARGGDTQYF. The CDR3 DNA sequence: TGTGCCTGCTCCCAAATGGCGCGTGGAGGAGATACGCAGTATTTT.